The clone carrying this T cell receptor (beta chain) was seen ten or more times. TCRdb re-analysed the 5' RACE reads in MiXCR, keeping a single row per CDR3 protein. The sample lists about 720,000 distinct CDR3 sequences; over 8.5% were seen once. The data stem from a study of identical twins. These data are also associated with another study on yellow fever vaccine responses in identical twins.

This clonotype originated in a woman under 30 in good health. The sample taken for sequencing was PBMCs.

The CDR3 here is CASSLSGARTGELFF. CDR3 coding DNA: TGTGCCAGCAGTTTATCGGGGGCCCGCACCGGGGAGCTGTTTTTT. The chain couples TRBV28 to TRBJ2-2, with D perhaps TRBD1 or TRBD2 (6 bases each). V was pared by 1 base and J by 4 bases, with 10 bases between. CDR3 length equals 15 residues. CDR1 and CDR2 (germline): MDHEN, SYDVKM.